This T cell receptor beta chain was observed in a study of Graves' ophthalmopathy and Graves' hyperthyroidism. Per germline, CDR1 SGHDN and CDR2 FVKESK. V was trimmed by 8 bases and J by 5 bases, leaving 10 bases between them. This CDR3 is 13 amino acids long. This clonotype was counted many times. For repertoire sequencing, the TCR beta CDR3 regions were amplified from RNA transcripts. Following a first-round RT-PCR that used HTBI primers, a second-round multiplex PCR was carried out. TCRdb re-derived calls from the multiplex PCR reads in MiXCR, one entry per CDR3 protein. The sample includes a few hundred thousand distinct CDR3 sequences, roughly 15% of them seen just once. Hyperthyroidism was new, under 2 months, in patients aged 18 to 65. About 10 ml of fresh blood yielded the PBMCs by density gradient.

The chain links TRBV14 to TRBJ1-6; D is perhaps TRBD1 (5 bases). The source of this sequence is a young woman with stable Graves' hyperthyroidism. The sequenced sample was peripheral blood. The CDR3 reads CASGQADNSPLHF. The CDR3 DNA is TGTGCCAGCGGACAAGCGGATAATTCACCCCTCCACTTT. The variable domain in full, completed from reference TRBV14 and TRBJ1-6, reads EAGVTQFPSHSVIEKGQTVTLRCDPISGHDNLYWYRRVMGKEIKFLLHFVKESKQDESGMPNNRFLAERTGGTYSTLKVQPAELEDSGVYFCASGQADNSPLHFGNGTRLTVT.